This TCR beta chain came from a study of blood T cell repertoires in COVID-19. Study overall: T cells, B-cell-depleted T cells, or PBMCs provided the cDNA or gDNA that served as material.

This CDR3 comprises 17 residues. J lost 7 bases, V lost 7 bases, and 19 bases had no gene match. CDR1 is SNHLY and CDR2 is FYNNEI in the germline V gene. In the original workflow: Nucleated cell counts were estimated from reference gene primer amplification. Generated by immunoSEQ multiplex PCR, the TCRdb table keeps only in-frame clones and is missing some. D and trimming were read from the DNA, whereas the V and J calls and clone size are those reported in that table. This table has tens of thousands of clones, 88% appearing once. The material sequenced was peripheral blood. The rearrangement joins TRBV2 to TRBJ2-1, with 7 bases aligning to TRBD2. This TCR came from a man between 70 and 80 years old with acute or convalescent COVID-19. CDR3 residues: CASTLPQSSGRGNEQFF. In nucleotides, the CDR3 is TGTGCCAGCACCCTCCCCCAGTCTAGCGGTAGAGGGAATGAGCAGTTCTTC.